This T cell receptor beta chain was sequenced during a study of cytomegalovirus exposure and HLA in healthy donors (dated by TCRdb to about 2017). Study-level background: An earlier analysis of 587 of the donors reported around 280 Gb of sequence data and 100 million to 120 million unique TCR beta sequences obtained from about 200 million T cells. Approximately 300 gigabases of sequencing data and around 88 million unique TCR sequences made up an early release that covered under 750 HLA-typed donors. Among the roughly 380 genotyped donors, roughly 80% belonged to the genetic ancestry cluster associated with self-reported Caucasian donors. The study aimed to test whether cataloging public T cell receptors could reveal signatures of past pathogen exposure. The study profiled the T cell repertoires of approximately 700 subjects by immunosequencing and related them to cytomegalovirus serostatus. A separate validation cohort of over 95 different subjects was used in addition to the 666-subject first cohort. To predict cytomegalovirus infection status, the study combined high-throughput TCR immunosequencing, statistical association of individual TCRs with disease status, and machine learning. A later analysis re-examined previously published TCR beta repertoires from more than 550 donors and added high-resolution HLA genotyping to investigate patterns of TCR occurrence. Rather than drawing on any new phenotypic data, the later analysis identified candidate immune exposures from TCR beta sequences and the way those sequences occurred across donors. To decide whether each TCR beta V gene segment behaved as functional or pseudogenic, an earlier analysis of nearly 600 of the donors relied on high-throughput TCR beta sequencing. Donor age, sex, ethnicity and CMV serostatus were compiled alongside the repertoire data. A later genetic analysis took genome-wide SNP genotypes for about 55% of the 666 donors and used that subset as a discovery cohort. Every repertoire in the discovery cohort had been generated on one and the same sequencing platform. HLA typing included class I and class II loci at four-digit resolution. The number of typed donors differed by locus: about 620-640 for A, B, C, DRB1 and DQB1; some 500 for DQA1; approximately 600 for DPA1; and 400 to 480 for DPB1. About 5 DR-DQ haplotypes were handled as single units for association and clustering, since linkage in the cohort was strong. Among about 370 genotyped donors of the cohort, an average of approximately 220,000 unique TCR beta nucleotide sequences was sequenced per donor, of which 15% to 20% were non-productive.

The receptor library was made with the immunoSEQ multiplex PCR assay. For the multiplex PCR, a mixture combining 60 forward primers for TCR Vbeta segments and 13 reverse primers for TCR Jbeta segments was used. Amplification of the CDR3 region of rearranged TCR beta genes was performed with a multiplex PCR assay on genomic DNA. The Illumina HiSeq System was used to sequence the amplified TCR beta libraries as 87-base-pair reads. The study's own analysis went as follows. In a later analysis, tens of millions of unique TCR beta chains were counted across the 690 or so repertoires, and roughly 10 million of these chains were shared by at least two donors. A nearest-neighbor algorithm error-corrected the raw reads and collapsed the reads into unique sequences, merging closely related sequences to remove PCR and sequencing errors. V, D and J gene segments were assigned by aligning CDR3 sequences to IMGT reference sequences. For a sequence to be retained, at least a six-nucleotide match to both a V gene segment and a J gene segment was required. A rearrangement was called productive if the CDR3 had no stop codons and remained in frame with V and J, and every other rearrangement was called non-productive. CDR3 was defined by IMGT convention, running from the second conserved V-encoded cysteine to the conserved J-encoded phenylalanine. Sequences without an unambiguous match to a single V gene segment were excluded from the earlier analysis of 587 of the donors. An earlier analysis of 587 of the donors classified V segments as functional when productive rearrangements were above 56.7% and as segregating when the standard deviation between donors was above 5%. To diagnose cytomegalovirus status from the catalog of TCR beta chain sequences, a statistical classification framework was built. In a later analysis, V and J genes were assigned by comparing TCR nucleotide sequences against IMGT/GENE-DB human TR gene sequences. The TCRdist pipeline was used in a later analysis to assign CDR3 sequences and most-parsimonious VDJ recombination scenarios. In a later analysis, each TCR beta chain was defined by its CDR3 amino acid sequence together with its V-gene family, and reads without a unique V-gene family were excluded. A later analysis removed several hundred highly shared, low-generation-probability nucleotide sequences to deal with suspected cross-contamination and a sequencing artifact. In a later analysis, a clonal expansion index for each public chain was calculated from normalized within-repertoire ranks of inferred template counts. In a later analysis, generation probabilities were computed with a VDJ recombination model fitted to out-of-frame rearrangements, and the resulting probabilities were checked against IGoR. A later analysis scored TCR-TCR, TCR-HLA and TCR-CMV co-occurrence with hypergeometric tests, applying a repertoire-size bias correction to TCR pairs. False discovery rates were estimated in a later analysis by permuting HLA or CMV assignments 20 times. A later analysis grouped co-occurring TCRs with DBSCAN, adding TCRdist sequence similarity when clustering within HLA-allele-positive subsets. Co-occurrence clustering excluded repertoires with fewer than 30,000 or more than 120,000 public chains, plus five with anomalous nucleotide sharing. TCRdb provides this immuneACCESS table in a form limited to in-frame rearrangements. Some clones are lacking; in checked studies, under half of them reflect an unresolved V gene, and why the rest are absent is not known. For V, J and clone size, that table is used; D and trimming come from the DNA. The sample table records about 190,000 clones; more than 80% of these occur just once. Jointly, the top ten make up 2.4% of the sample.

The germline V gene (reference sequence) gives CDR1 as LNHDA and CDR2 as SQIVND. The CDR3, from cysteine to phenylalanine, totals 15 residues. Of all the DNA, just the CDR3 is kept, 45 bases in frame from base 1. From V the trimming removes 7 bases and from J it removes 6 bases, while the gene matches leave 14 bases of the junction unaccounted for. In total, roughly 670 healthy bone marrow donors made up the cohort. Cohort members were all nominally healthy when sampled, although unrecorded immune exposures were likely present. The donor was CMV seronegative and was included in the group of about 350 seronegative cohort members. Every donor gave a peripheral blood sample, and the peripheral blood mononuclear cells from that sample were used for TCR beta sequencing. Genomic DNA extraction from the blood cell samples was performed with the Qiagen DNeasy Blood Extraction Kit. This clone has only one observation. This clone's antigen is unknown. The record has no base qualities; no much larger clone is one base away.

The paper's findings and limits, for the study overall: In a later analysis, the rate of TCR association differed among HLA loci, with DRB1 alleles having the most associated TCRs and HLA-C alleles having the fewest. In a later analysis, about 16,000 TCR beta sequences were associated with specific HLA alleles at a false discovery rate of 0.05. HLA typing was unavailable for some donors at each locus, so association tests used only the typed subset. The sequencing pipeline was judged likely to have produced a cluster of highly shared sequence variants as a technical artifact. Strong co-occurrence of HLA alleles, especially DR and DQ, made assigning TCR associations to individual alleles difficult. A total of 150 to 200 TCR beta chains were listed by the study as associated with cytomegalovirus. In a later analysis, most CMV-associated TCR beta chains were found to appear HLA-restricted, with HLA associations seemingly driven largely by CMV exposure. The only immune exposure information available for the cohort was CMV serostatus. Several of the top co-occurrence clusters appeared to be linked to parvovirus B19, influenza, CMV and Epstein-Barr virus, according to a later analysis. Compared with the 666-donor mean, donors in an Asian-associated ancestry cluster had fewer N-insertions in productive TCRs, according to a later genetic analysis. Correlated functional status among segregating V segments might reflect linkage disequilibrium, but an unknown experimental factor could not be ruled out. In an earlier analysis of a few hundred of the donors, most TCR beta V segments were observed in productive rearrangements about 90% or about 30% of the time, broadly matching IMGT annotations. Presence/absence analyses assumed roughly uniform sequencing depth across donors, an assumption that may not hold. A later analysis found that HLA-associated TCR beta chains were more clonally expanded and had lower generation probabilities than equally common non-associated chains. Most TCR sequences were seen in very few donors, while some public TCRs were found in many individuals. The earlier analysis of fewer than 750 of the donors excluded about 16 rarely observed V segments, including chromosome 9 orphons, because counts were too low. Some IMGT-functional V segments, including TRBV6-2 and TRBV6-3, could not be distinguished by the 87-base-pair reads and were therefore excluded. In vitro tests confirmed that a few of the cytomegalovirus-associated TCR beta chains recognize cytomegalovirus antigens. Cytomegalovirus status was reported to be diagnosed by the classifier with high specificity and sensitivity in both the original and validation cohorts. An association between a missense DCLRE1C variant and V-gene and J-gene trimming of TCR beta chains was found in a later genetic analysis and replicated in an independent cohort. A further reported finding was that TCR beta sequences accurately predicted the HLA-A and HLA-B alleles for most subjects in the first cohort. The cohort was sequenced for TCR beta chains only, and without alpha or paired-chain data the features that could be detected were limited. The authors suggested that the approach could potentially be generalized to other disease states and immunological phenotypes.

This clonotype was sampled from a male donor in good health and CMV-seronegative. Material: PBMCs. Recombination joined TRBV19 with TRBJ2-5, with 7 junctional bases fitting TRBD2. The nucleotide sequence reads TGTGCCAGTAAGGGTGCGAGTGGCGGGGGAAAGACCCAGTACTTC. The resulting protein is CASKGASGGGKTQYF.